This T cell receptor beta chain was obtained from a study of T-cell memory formation after mild COVID-19. The germline V gene has CDR1 DFQATT and CDR2 SNEGSKA (reference sequence). V was pared by 7 bases and J by 5 bases, with 11 bases between. The CDR3 loop spans 11 amino acids. Study results and limitations: A subset of responding clones appeared in pre-infection memory, suggesting cross-reactive memory joined. Contracting CD4+ clones lay largely in CM and EM, with CD8+ ones residing in EMRA.

This clonotype has only a few counts. Its antigen is undetermined. 5'RACE with constant-segment primers built TCRalpha and TCRbeta cDNA libraries with UMIs. Each CDR3 protein gets one entry after TCRdb re-called the 5' RACE reads with MiXCR. There are about 560,000 distinct CDR3 sequences in the sample; roughly 17% occur only once, and less than 10% lies in the top ten. The clonotype originates from an adult woman who had mild COVID-19 (a few samples of this study predate the infection). Cell type and time point are not known. The material sequenced was PBMCs or a T cell subset sorted from them (not recorded which). This chain connects TRBV20-1 to TRBJ1-1; weak D call: TRBD1 (5 bases). CDR3 sequence reads: CSVGGDTEAFF. CDR3 in DNA: TGCAGTGTTGGGGGTGATACTGAAGCTTTCTTT.